A single sample is the source of the 17 T cell receptor beta chains below, sequenced in a study of shared clonotypes between healthy human individuals. Libraries were prepared by immunoSEQ multiplex PCR; TCRdb keeps only in-frame clonotypes and omits some of them. This table has approximately 500,000 clones, 90% to 96% appearing once. The specimen sequenced was naive CD4+ T cells sorted from blood. The subset is: CD45RA+ positively selected. Receptor source: a woman aged 25 to 45 in good health.

V is TRBV28 and J is TRBJ2-1; possibly TRBD2 for D (6 bases). Trimming stripped 2 bases from V and 12 bases from J, with 11 bases between. CDR1 MDHEN and CDR2 SYDVKM come from the germline V gene. The CDR3 has 12 amino acids. This CDR3 is CASSLGGSTQFF. The DNA of the CDR3 is TGTGCCAGCAGTTTAGGGGGGAGTACGCAGTTCTTC.

This clone was seen a few times. The V and J genes are TRBV19 and TRBJ1-5, with D uncertain. This CDR3 is built from 14 residues. The V end lost 3 bases, the J end lost 7 bases, and 13 bases lay between the germline ends. Germline CDR1 is LNHDA and CDR2 is SQIVND (reference sequence). The CDR3 region has the DNA TGTGCCAGTAGTATTCTGGGAGGTTCCCAGCCCCAGCATTTT. As protein: CASSILGGSQPQHF.

The chain links TRBV10-3 to TRBJ1-1, with 10 positions matching TRBD1. With V trimmed by 6 bases and J by 1 base, 8 bases remained unmatched. CDR1 and CDR2 (germline): ENHRY, SYGVKD. The CDR3 is 16 residues long. For the CDR3, the DNA is TGTGCCATCAGGACCGGGACAGGGGCCTCGAACACTGAAGCTTTCTTT. It specifies CAIRTGTGASNTEAFF.

The chain couples TRBV6-6 to TRBJ2-7, with 13 bases matching TRBD2. The germline V gene has CDR1 MNHNY and CDR2 SVGAGI (reference sequence). This CDR3 contains 14 residues. After removal of 2 bases from V and 5 bases from J, the junction contained 0 bases not matched to a gene. Written as DNA, the CDR3 is TGTGCCAGCAGTTACACTAGCGGGAGGGACGAGCAGTACTTC. It encodes CASSYTSGRDEQYF.

V is TRBV7-9 and J is TRBJ1-4, with D perhaps TRBD1 (5 bases). Germline V gene lookup returns CDR1 SEHNR and CDR2 FQNEAQ (reference sequence). The CDR3 sequence is 15 residues long. The V end lost 3 bases, the J end lost 5 bases, and 13 bases lay between the germline ends. CDR3 region: CASSLSGTDNEKLFF. In DNA, the CDR3 is TGTGCCAGCAGCTTGTCCGGGACGGACAATGAAAAACTGTTTTTT.

The chain recombines TRBV10-3 with TRBJ1-1; 8 bases match TRBD1. The V and J ends lost 6 bases and 5 bases, in that order; junction bases with no gene match: 5. The CDR3 consists of 13 residues. The germline V gene has CDR1 ENHRY and CDR2 SYGVKD. DNA of the CDR3: TGTGCCATCAGAGGACAGGGCGAGACTGAAGCTTTCTTT. Its translation: CAIRGQGETEAFF.

This chain uses TRBV5-1 with TRBJ2-3, with TRBD2 matching over 15 bases. The V segment lost 4 bases and the J segment 0 bases; nucleotides outside the gene matches: 3. The CDR3 spans 17 residues. CDR1 is SGHRS, CDR2 YFSETQ, per germline. The CDR3 nucleotides read TGCGCCAGCAGCGAGGGGACTAGCGGGGGGAGCACAGATACGCAGTATTTT. Its translation: CASSEGTSGGSTDTQYF. The full variable domain, with the rest looked up from reference TRBV5-1 and TRBJ2-3, is KAGVTQTPRYLIKTRGQQVTLSCSPISGHRSVSWYQQTPGQGLQFLFEYFSETQRNKGNFPGRFSGRQFSNSRSEMNVSTLELGDSALYLCASSEGTSGGSTDTQYFGPGTRLTVL.

This chain connects TRBV19 to TRBJ2-3, with 7 positions matching TRBD2. Germline assignment: CDR1 LNHDA and CDR2 SQIVND (reference sequence). CDR3 length equals 15 residues. V lost 5 bases and J lost 1; bases outside the gene matches: 6. CDR3 loop: CASSLRGRGTDTQYF. In DNA form, the CDR3 reads TGTGCCAGTAGTTTACGCGGGAGAGGCACAGATACGCAGTATTTT.

The chain links TRBV6-4 to TRBJ2-2, with D hard to call. Germline V gives CDR1 MRHNA, CDR2 SNTAGT. The CDR3 length is 16 residues. V lost 4 bases and J 0 bases, leaving 12 bases between the germline ends. Here the CDR3 reads CASSAVDASNTGELFF. The CDR3 DNA reads as TGTGCCAGCAGTGCGGTAGACGCTTCGAACACCGGGGAGCTGTTTTTT.

The J gene is TRBJ1-1, the V gene TRBV7-9; weak D call: TRBD1 (5 bases). The CDR3 extends over 12 amino acids. V was pared by 5 bases and J by 9 bases, with 13 bases between. CDR1 SEHNR and CDR2 FQNEAQ come from the germline V gene (reference sequence). Here the CDR3 DNA reads TGTGCCAGCAGCGTAGGGGAGGCGAAAGCTTTCTTT. Encoded protein: CASSVGEAKAFF.

This clone is a singleton in its sample. This CDR3 is CASSTPTRGSNQPQHF. The CDR3 DNA is TGTGCCAGTAGTACCCCGACCCGGGGGAGCAATCAGCCCCAGCATTTT. The chain couples TRBV19 to TRBJ1-5; weak D call: TRBD1 (5 bases). The CDR3 is 16 residues long. CDR1 LNHDA and CDR2 SQIVND come from the germline V gene (reference sequence). V lost 4 bases and J 1 base, leaving 14 bases between the germline ends.

The chain has TRBV6-5 and TRBJ2-1; the match to TRBD2 covers 8 bases. Germline V gene lookup returns CDR1 MNHEY and CDR2 SVGAGI. J was trimmed by 10 bases and V by 6 bases; bases with no gene match: 11. The CDR3 spans 14 residues. CDR3 bases: TGTGCCAGCAGCTGGGGGGACGGGAGGGAAGAGCAGTTCTTC. This sequence encodes CASSWGDGREEQFF.

The J gene is TRBJ2-1, the V gene TRBV11-1, with D unclear. This CDR3 is 16 amino acids long. The V and J ends lost 5 bases and 3 bases respectively, with 17 bases between them. Germline V CDR1 and CDR2: SGHAT, FQDESV (reference sequence). DNA for the CDR3: TGTGCCAGCAGCCCTTGGAAGGGCGGAAGCTACAATGAGCAGTTCTTC. The encoded protein is CASSPWKGGSYNEQFF.

The chain combines TRBV19 with TRBJ2-1, with 8 positions matching TRBD1. Germline V lookup: CDR1 LNHDA, CDR2 SQIVND (reference sequence). There are 12 residues in the CDR3. The V segment lost 3 bases and the J segment 15 bases; nucleotides outside the gene matches: 7. For the CDR3, the DNA is TGTGCCAGTAGTATCACAGGGGGAAGGTCGTTCTTC. Its translation is CASSITGGRSFF.

This clone was detected a few times. The chain joins TRBV4-1 to TRBJ2-7; TRBD1 matches at 7 bases. The CDR3 totals 16 residues. V shed 1 base, J shed 7 bases, and the junction held 13 bases outside the gene matches. Germline V gene data show CDR1 as MGHRA and CDR2 as YSYEKL. Here the CDR3 reads CASSQATGQQPWEQYF. Written as DNA, the CDR3 is TGCGCCAGCAGCCAAGCGACGGGACAGCAACCTTGGGAGCAGTACTTC.

This clone appeared a single time. V gene TRBV9 combines with J gene TRBJ2-5, with D possibly called TRBD1 or TRBD2 (5 bases each). Between the trimmed V and J ends, which lost 3 bases and 2 bases, there was a span of 20 bases. This CDR3 has 17 residues. Looked up from germline, CDR1 is SGDLS and CDR2 is YYNGEE. CDR3 in DNA: TGTGCCAGCAGCGGGGCGGGTGGTGGGCGGACACAAGAGACCCAGTACTTC. It translates to CASSGAGGGRTQETQYF.

V gene TRBV6-5 combines with J gene TRBJ1-4; the D gene is possibly TRBD1 (5 bases). The germline CDR1 and CDR2 sequences are MNHEY and SVGAGI. V shed 7 bases and J shed 11 bases, with 17 bases lying between them. This CDR3 region has 13 residues. DNA for the CDR3: TGTGCCAGCACCTCCGAGCGGGGCCGGAAACTGTTTTTT. It yields the protein CASTSERGRKLFF.